This T cell receptor beta chain was sequenced in a study of shared clonotypes between healthy human individuals (dated by TCRdb to the early 2020s). Regarding the research as a whole: A few men and two women, aged 18 to 49 years, made up the cohort. Per donor, three plates each were used for CD4 naive and CD4 memory, two for CD8 naive, and one for CD8 memory. Different laboratories and diverse techniques were used to prepare libraries and sequence TCR repertoires, to increase sequencing depth and limit assay-specific biases. Leukapheresis yielded between about 0.85 and 10 billion PBMCs per donor. Blood TCR repertoires of roughly five healthy adults were deeply sequenced to estimate repertoire size and the extent of clonotype sharing between individuals.

The CDR3, cysteine through phenylalanine, is 14 amino acids long. The entry retains the CDR3 DNA only, 42 bases that are in frame from base 1. Sequences SGHRS (CDR1) and YFSETQ (CDR2) are obtained from the germline V gene. Trimming accounts for 4 bases at V and 6 bases at J, while the number of junction bases matched to no gene is 8. What the study reported, not specific to this receptor: The genetic and exposure-history diversity represented was limited by the small number of donors. When a handful of donors were compared, the shared fraction of clonotypes was about 5.4% for naive CD4, about 4% for naive CD8, 2% to 2.5% for memory CD4, and roughly 0.4% for memory CD8. Compared with non-shared clonotypes, clonotypes shared by all four sorted-subset donors had higher generation probabilities. Estimated clonotype richness was generally larger for naive than for memory subsets. Only blood was sampled, and tissue TCR repertoires likely differ from those in blood. Based on pairwise subsampling, the degree of clonotype sharing among donors was expected to be affected by sequencing depth. Even with the large sequencing depth, rarefaction of the sorted-subset datasets indicated that sequencing was incomplete.

Details on this clone: The clone's antigen remains unknown. No much larger clonotype is one base removed from it; base qualities were not supplied.

TCR CDR3 regions were amplified from genomic DNA by multiplex PCR using the deep immunoSEQ assay. Extracted genomic DNA from each cell subset was distributed evenly across all wells of several immunoSEQ 96-well plates, and each plate was treated as a replicate. For sorted subsets, about 200 ng genomic DNA, equal to 25,000 to 35,000 T cell genomes, was loaded into each replicate PCR. Purified libraries were measured with a Qubit 3.0 fluorometer, size-checked on a Bioanalyzer 2100, and measured again with the KAPA Library Quantification kit. Every immunoSEQ 96-well plate was sequenced on a separate single-read 150-cycle Illumina NextSeq 550 flow cell. As for the original processing: The immunoSEQ output contained only junctional sequences without quality scores, so filtering could not match that applied to full-length reads. To assign V/J genes and CDR3, sequences were annotated using PyIR, a Python wrapper for IgBLAST v1.9, with IMGT germline references. Reads were filtered out if the reads had weak V/J assignments (E-value above 1e-6), no CDR3, stop codons, out-of-frame junctions, or ambiguous translated residues. V3J clonotypes were defined as sequences sharing an identical inferred V gene, J gene, and CDR3 amino acid sequence. Percentage overlap between repertoires was computed as shared unique clonotypes divided by the size of the smaller repertoire. Richness of each repertoire was evaluated using RTK rarefaction, the Chao1 estimator, and Recon v2.1 estimates of unobserved clonotypes. For all TCRbeta clonotypes obtained by the gDNA method from a few donors, generation probabilities were computed with OLGA. Entries here come from immuneACCESS through TCRdb and include only in-frame sequences with V and J called. Some clones fail to appear in such tables; in the studies checked, an unresolved V gene covers under half of the shortfall, and the cause of the remainder is unknown. The DNA was the basis for D and trimming; V, J and clone size are from that table. For this sample the table gives a few million clones, of which just over 90% were detected only once. The ten most abundant clones make up about 0.13% of the sample.

Donors were healthy HIV-negative adults with no recently reported acute infections or vaccinations. Only Caucasian adults living in Nashville, Tennessee, USA were represented among the donors. CD4+ T cells were enriched through magnetic negative selection, after which naive cells were positively selected on CD45RA and the remaining negative fraction served as the memory subset. After blood collection by leukapheresis, PBMCs were isolated using Ficoll-Histopaque density gradient centrifugation and then cryopreserved in the vapor phase of liquid nitrogen. Analytical flow cytometry was used to check the purity and quantity of each magnetically sorted T cell population. Each sorted fraction had its genomic DNA isolated and then quantified by UV absorbance on a Nanodrop 2000c.

Material: naive CD4+ T cells sorted from blood. Reading the label with the study, this specimen's cell subset or site is: CD45RA+ positively selected. The source of this sequence is a man aged 18 to 30 in good health. The chain is made from TRBV5-1 and TRBJ1-2, with 8 bases in between that match TRBD1. The nucleotides are TGCGCCAGCAGCATCGGACAGGGTGAAGATGGCTACACCTTC. Its product reads: CASSIGQGEDGYTF. Extended through the reference TRBV5-1 and TRBJ1-2 proteins, this CDR3 yields the full variable domain: KAGVTQTPRYLIKTRGQQVTLSCSPISGHRSVSWYQQTPGQGLQFLFEYFSETQRNKGNFPGRFSGRQFSNSRSEMNVSTLELGDSALYLCASSIGQGEDGYTFGSGTRLTVV.